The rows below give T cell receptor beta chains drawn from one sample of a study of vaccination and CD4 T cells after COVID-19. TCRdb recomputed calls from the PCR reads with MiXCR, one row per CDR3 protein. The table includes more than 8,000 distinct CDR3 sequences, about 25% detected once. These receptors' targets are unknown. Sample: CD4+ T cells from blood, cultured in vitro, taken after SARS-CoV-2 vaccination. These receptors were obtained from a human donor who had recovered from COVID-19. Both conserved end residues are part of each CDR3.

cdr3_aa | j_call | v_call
CASSERGNQPQHF | TRBJ1-5 | TRBV6-1
CSAVNRVNTEAFF | TRBJ1-1 | TRBV20-1
CASSQDRIYGYTF | TRBJ1-2 | TRBV6-1
CATSRKREGRDTQYF | TRBJ2-3 | TRBV15
CASRGGLAPNEQFF | TRBJ2-1 | TRBV25-1
CASSLTPARMETQYF | TRBJ2-5 | TRBV7-3
CASSFSSRGRSLGEQFF | TRBJ2-1 | TRBV28
CAISEPGGKGDHTQYF | TRBJ2-3 | TRBV10-3
CASSLGGYSNQPQHF | TRBJ1-5 | TRBV7-9
CASSLLSPLGNTEAFF | TRBJ1-1 | TRBV7-9
CSAKDRTYSYEQYF | TRBJ2-7 | TRBV20-1
CASSSWGGRGNTIYF | TRBJ1-3 | TRBV27
CSAVQELPYNEQFF | TRBJ2-1 | TRBV20-1
CASSPFNREIAKNIQYF | TRBJ2-4 | TRBV18
CASSLDRGRGYTF | TRBJ1-2 | TRBV7-9
CASSYRLGLNNSPLHF | TRBJ1-6 | TRBV6-5
CASSLGLTGVGEQYF | TRBJ2-7 | TRBV7-6
CASSIPLGTSGRTFSYNEQFF | TRBJ2-1 | TRBV7-2
CASSLEGHLGNTIYF | TRBJ1-3 | TRBV7-6
CSARGDRLYSYEQYF | TRBJ2-7 | TRBV20-1
CASSHSTTGFGGYTF | TRBJ1-2 | TRBV14
CASSLPSLGELFF | TRBJ2-2 | TRBV28
CASRPWGKDEQFF | TRBJ2-1 | TRBV5-1
CASGRDTQYF | TRBJ2-3 | TRBV6-1
CASSLLGQGLSFF | TRBJ2-1 | TRBV28
CASSHQTWGGDQYF | TRBJ2-5 | TRBV7-9
CASSSDRGTEAFF | TRBJ1-1 | TRBV19
CASSLGHRRSRPDSSSPLHF | TRBJ1-6 | TRBV27
CASSLAASGSYEQYF | TRBJ2-7 | TRBV5-4
CASSIRQGQTGELFF | TRBJ2-2 | TRBV19
CASSKKARVTNSGNTIYF | TRBJ1-3 | TRBV21-1
CASSLDGRDNQPQHF | TRBJ1-5 | TRBV12-3/TRBV12-4
CATSETGFSTDTQYF | TRBJ2-3 | TRBV24-1
CATSIGRYNEQFF | TRBJ2-1 | TRBV15
CASSFYRLAQDTQYF | TRBJ2-3 | TRBV28
CSVEDMSYEQYF | TRBJ2-7 | TRBV29-1
CVPARDYEQYF | TRBJ2-7 | TRBV20-1
CASSQVIGQGNGYTF | TRBJ1-2 | TRBV4-3
CAWRTRFEQYF | TRBJ2-7 | TRBV30
CASSKGQLETQYF | TRBJ2-5 | TRBV18
CASSPPGQGRRNSPLHF | TRBJ1-6 | TRBV7-2
CSARDRTSGSYEQYF | TRBJ2-7 | TRBV20-1
CASSTVGVEQYF | TRBJ2-7 | TRBV7-2
CASSLTQPGGYTF | TRBJ1-2 | TRBV7-9
CASSFPGGANVLTF | TRBJ2-6 | TRBV6-2/TRBV6-3
CASSRTLAKNIQYF | TRBJ2-4 | TRBV6-2/TRBV6-3
CASTLGQGRAEAFF | TRBJ1-1 | TRBV12-3/TRBV12-4
CSAGGGGLPQHF | TRBJ1-5 | TRBV29-1
CSAIRGPGGYTF | TRBJ1-2 | TRBV20-1
CASSLEVGRTRGQYF | TRBJ2-3 | TRBV28
CASSLDGTDYSPLHF | TRBJ1-6 | TRBV5-1